This TCR beta chain was obtained from a study of T cell clonotyping in hematopoietic cell transplantation. Turning to the study itself: Recipient samples before transplant were obtained post-cytoreduction. Study-wide points: Pathologically expanded recipient clonotypes increased progressively from day 30 to day 180 as diversity fell. Graft donor and pretransplant recipient Inverse Simpson Index values predicted broader posttransplant TCR diversity.

Of note for this clone: The antigen is not known.

Clones were read by immunoSEQ multiplex PCR, and TCRdb kept only the in-frame ones, dropping some. The data hold roughly 30,000 clones, with about 74% observed a single time. The CDR3 totals 16 residues. The germline gives CDR1 ENHRY, CDR2 SYGVKD. Trimming at V came to 3 bases and at J to 8 bases, leaving 12 bases not matched to a gene. Time point given: recipient sample about 28 days before transplant, after cytoreduction. V usage is TRBV10-3 and J usage is TRBJ2-2; 7 bases map to TRBD2. This material consisted of peripheral blood mononuclear cells, taken before stem cell transplant. The TCR comes from a woman younger than 45 with chronic myeloid leukemia. Some clones in this sample may be carry-over from other donors' samples. CDR3: CAISDPAGDPKGELFF. For the CDR3, the DNA is TGTGCCATCAGTGACCCCGCGGGGGACCCTAAAGGGGAGCTGTTTTTT.